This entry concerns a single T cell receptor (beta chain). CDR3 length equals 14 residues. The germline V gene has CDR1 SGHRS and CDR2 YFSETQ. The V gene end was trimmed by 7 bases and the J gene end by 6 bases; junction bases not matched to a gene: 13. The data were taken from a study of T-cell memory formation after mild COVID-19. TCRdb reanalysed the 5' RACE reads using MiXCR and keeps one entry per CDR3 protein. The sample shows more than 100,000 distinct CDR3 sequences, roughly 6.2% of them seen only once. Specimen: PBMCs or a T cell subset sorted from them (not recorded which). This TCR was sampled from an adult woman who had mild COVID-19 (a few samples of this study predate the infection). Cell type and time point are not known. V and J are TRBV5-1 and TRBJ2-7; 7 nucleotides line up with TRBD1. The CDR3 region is CASSPGQRVAEQYF. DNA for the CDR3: TGCGCCAGCTCACCGGGACAGAGGGTTGCCGAGCAGTACTTC.